This is a list of T cell receptor beta chains from one sample in a study of CD8+CD57+ T cells in acquired aplastic anemia. TCRdb recomputed calls from the reads with MiXCR, one row per CDR3 protein. Of about 40,000 distinct CDR3 sequences in the sample, under 80% were seen once. The sample consisted of sorted CD4+, CD8+, or CD8+CD57+ T cells (not recorded which) from PBMCs. These receptors came from a human donor with aplastic anemia. Both conserved end residues are part of each CDR3. Fields, in order: V gene, clone size, CDR3 length, J gene, D gene, CDR3 DNA, CDR3 protein. D genes are given only for firm matches. The size entry is marked missing in some rows and otherwise reads once, few, many or a size class.

>TRBV15|NA|15|TRBJ2-5|NA
TGTGCCACCAGCAGAGGCTTGGAAGCGGGAGAGACCCAGTACTTC
CATSRGLEAGETQYF
>TRBV15|NA|15|TRBJ2-6|NA
TGTGCCACCAGCCCTCGGGGCTCTGGGGCCAACGTCCTGACTTTC
CATSPRGSGANVLTF
>TRBV15|NA|16|TRBJ2-5|NA
TGTGCCACCAGCAGCTCTAAAGCTGGGTCATTAGAGACCCAGTACTTC
CATSSSKAGSLETQYF
>TRBV2|NA|14|TRBJ2-1|NA
TGTGCCAGCAGTGAGGTCTCCTACTACAATGAGCAGTTCTTC
CASSEVSYYNEQFF
>TRBV9|few|15|TRBJ1-6|NA
TGCGCCCGCAGCGTAGTGGACTCGCCGACTTCACCCCTCCACTTT
CARSVVDSPTSPLHF
>TRBV4-2|NA|15|TRBJ1-1|TRBD1
TGTGCCAGCAGCTCCAACAGGGGAATGGGTACGGAAGCTTTCTTT
CASSSNRGMGTEAFF
>TRBV10-1|NA|14|TRBJ2-7|TRBD1
TGCGCCAGCAGCCGTACAGGGGACTCCTACGAGCAGTACTTC
CASSRTGDSYEQYF
>TRBV2|NA|16|TRBJ1-2|NA
TGTGCCAGCGTTGAAGATCTAACAGGGAGGTACTATGGCTACACCTTC
CASVEDLTGRYYGYTF
>TRBV2|once|11|TRBJ2-7|NA
TGTGCCAGCAGTGAAGCGCGCGAGCAGTACTTC
CASSEAREQYF
>TRBV2|NA|16|TRBJ2-3|NA
TGTGCCAGCAGCGCCAGTTTGGGAACTAGCACAGATACGCAGTATTTT
CASSASLGTSTDTQYF
>TRBV24-1|few|13|TRBJ2-7|NA
TGTGCCACCTCCGTCACGGGTTTACGAGAGCAGTACTTC
CATSVTGLREQYF
>TRBV6-1|NA|12|TRBJ2-7|NA
TGTGCCAGCAGTGAATACAGCCACGAGCAGTACTTC
CASSEYSHEQYF
>TRBV29-1|NA|13|TRBJ2-5|NA
TGCAGCGTTGAAGCGGGAACCCAAGAGACCCAGTACTTC
CSVEAGTQETQYF
>TRBV25-1|NA|15|TRBJ2-3|TRBD2
TGTGCCAGCAGTGATATGAGCGGGGGGCAGGATACGCAGTATTTT
CASSDMSGGQDTQYF
>TRBV29-1|NA|11|TRBJ1-2|NA
TGCAGCGTTGACTCGGGGTATGGCTACACCTTC
CSVDSGYGYTF
>TRBV24-1|NA|12|TRBJ2-1|NA
TGTGCCACCAGTGACGGGTACAATGAGCAGTTCTTC
CATSDGYNEQFF
>TRBV9|many|17|TRBJ1-1|NA
TGTGCCAGCAGCGTAGATATGGGAGGGGGAGTGGGCACTGAAGCTTTCTTT
CASSVDMGGGVGTEAFF
>TRBV4-1|NA|18|TRBJ2-1|NA
TGCGCCAGCAGCCAAGATAATTTAAGGGGGGCGCTCTACAATGAGCAGTTCTTC
CASSQDNLRGALYNEQFF
>TRBV6-1|NA|16|TRBJ2-7|TRBD1
TGTGCCAGCAGTACTCCCCGGGACAGGGCCGGCTACGAGCAGTACTTC
CASSTPRDRAGYEQYF
>TRBV19|NA|14|TRBJ1-5|NA
TGTGCCAGCACCACCGGGGGCCTCAATCAGCCCCAGCATTTT
CASTTGGLNQPQHF
>TRBV7-2|NA|16|TRBJ2-5|NA
TGTGCCAGCAGCTTGAGAGGCGGCTGGGTACAGGAGACCCAGTACTTC
CASSLRGGWVQETQYF
>TRBV2|NA|14|TRBJ2-7|TRBD1
TGTGCCATATCCCCGGGACAGCGAGTCTACGAGCAGTACTTC
CAISPGQRVYEQYF
>TRBV20-1|NA|13|TRBJ1-5|NA
TGCAGTGAAGCCGGACAGTTTTTTGAGCCCCAGCATTTT
CSEAGQFFEPQHF
>TRBV10-3|NA|14|TRBJ2-6|NA
TGTGCCATCAGGTCAGGGGCTGGGGCCAACGTCCTGACTTTC
CAIRSGAGANVLTF
>TRBV20-1|NA|14|TRBJ2-1|NA
TGCAGTGCTAGGGGGGCTAGCTCCCTCTCAGAGCAGTTCTTC
CSARGASSLSEQFF
>TRBV2|once|14|TRBJ2-3|NA
TGTGCCAGCAGTGGGACAGCCAGCACAGATACGCAGTATTTT
CASSGTASTDTQYF
>TRBV15|once|11|TRBJ2-7|NA
TGTGCCACCAGCAGTGGTTACGAGCAGTACTTC
CATSSGYEQYF
>TRBV9|NA|15|TRBJ2-4|TRBD1
TGTGCCAGCAGCCGGGAAGGGACAGAAAAAAACATTCAGTACTTC
CASSREGTEKNIQYF